The rows below give T cell receptor beta chains drawn from one sample of a study of T-cell memory formation after mild COVID-19. TCRdb ran MiXCR on the 5' RACE reads and lists one entry per CDR3 protein. Of about 310,000 distinct CDR3 sequences in the sample, roughly 19% were seen once. Sequencing input: PBMCs or a T cell subset sorted from them (not recorded which). These receptors were taken from a man between 18 and 35 years old who had mild COVID-19 (a few samples of this study predate the infection). Cell type and time point are not known. Each CDR3 is given without its conserved first and last residue.

V gene	J gene	CDR3 length	CDR3 protein
TRBV12-3/TRBV12-4	TRBJ1-1	10	ASTPPAAEAF
TRBV7-2	TRBJ2-4	15	ASSLFIGGSLKNIQY
TRBV7-2	TRBJ2-1	13	ASSVSGGAINEQF
TRBV7-9	TRBJ1-1	11	ASSRQGSTEAF
TRBV20-1	TRBJ2-5	11	SAKNGADETQY
TRBV5-6	TRBJ1-1	14	ASSSHWAPASTEAF
TRBV9	TRBJ2-6	13	ASSVGGPGANVLT
TRBV30	TRBJ2-7	12	AWSISSHTSEQY
TRBV3-1	TRBJ2-5	13	ASSPFSGGLETQY
TRBV5-6	TRBJ1-2	12	ASSFLTGAYGYT
TRBV5-1	TRBJ2-4	14	ASSLGRGTSQDIQY
TRBV6-5	TRBJ1-2	14	ASSRQGKSSSYGYT
TRBV7-2	TRBJ2-7	12	ASSLIQGSYEQY
TRBV7-2	TRBJ1-2	13	ASSLTAGLSSGYT
TRBV28	TRBJ1-1	10	ASRFHRMEAF
TRBV7-9	TRBJ1-1	13	ASSSMASGRTEAF
TRBV7-2	TRBJ2-1	11	ASSFGTSGRGF
TRBV19	TRBJ2-3	11	ASSIGNTDTQY
TRBV5-1	TRBJ2-1	12	ASSAGETNNEQF
TRBV2	TRBJ2-3	13	ASPMMGPAMVTQY
TRBV19	TRBJ1-1	11	ASSIGADTEAF
TRBV20-1	TRBJ2-2	11	SARGRIDGELF
TRBV6-2/TRBV6-3	TRBJ1-5	12	ASSYSMGNQPQH
TRBV7-2	TRBJ1-1	12	ASSWTTGSGLAF
TRBV6-5	TRBJ2-2	12	ASSSFRRPGELF
TRBV28	TRBJ1-1	9	ASSLPAEAF
TRBV7-3	TRBJ1-1	11	ASSDRQATEAF
TRBV5-1	TRBJ2-1	13	ASSLLPGTRNEQF
TRBV30	TRBJ2-1	10	AWSEDRNEQF
TRBV7-2	TRBJ2-3	12	ASSLNSMRDTQY
TRBV3-1	TRBJ2-3	11	ACSLPGPQTLY
TRBV7-6	TRBJ2-1	10	ASSSYSNEQF
TRBV3-1	TRBJ2-2	14	ASSQDRRRYTGELF
TRBV19	TRBJ2-1	12	ASSIGSSYNEQF
TRBV5-1	TRBJ2-7	11	ASSFQVSYEQY
TRBV24-1	TRBJ1-1	13	ATSDLGTLRPEAF
TRBV10-3	TRBJ2-3	12	AISSTGWGDTQY
TRBV7-9	TRBJ1-5	16	ASSFSTDIANSNQPQH
TRBV15	TRBJ1-2	11	ATSNRTGGPST
TRBV4-1	TRBJ1-3	14	ASSTGTGSSGNTIY
TRBV7-2	TRBJ2-3	12	ASSFRHRTDTQY
TRBV12-3/TRBV12-4	TRBJ1-5	14	ASSLGTGVGGQPQH
TRBV11-2	TRBJ1-2	12	ASSLGGSAYGYT
TRBV9	TRBJ2-3	16	ASSATHSLPPRTDTQY
TRBV7-2	TRBJ2-2	13	ASSWPSFGSGELF
TRBV7-9	TRBJ2-1	11	ASSSKPGNEQF
TRBV14	TRBJ1-2	12	ASSLNLQGDGYT
TRBV4-1	TRBJ2-3	13	ASSQAGGGTDTQY